The T cell receptor beta chain described here comes from a study of tumor-infiltrating lymphocytes in primary liver carcinoma. CDR3 length: 13 residues. V lost 7 bases, J lost 2 bases, and 12 bases lay in between. The template, 500 ng total RNA, yielded TCR beta cDNA made with a constant-region primer. Each TCR beta library was derived from three nested multiplex PCR rounds that employed slightly modified ARM-PCR. Investigators reported that the first two PCR rounds, at about 11 cycles each, used TRBV1-TRBV30 forward primers with a C-beta reverse primer. TCRdb processed the multiplex PCR reads anew with MiXCR; each CDR3 protein has one entry. The sample lists around 99,000 distinct CDR3 sequences, just over 65% seen once, with roughly 27% in the top ten. Both RNA and DNA were isolated together from around 20-30 mg of bulk tissue that had not been sorted.

The specimen sequenced was tumor-adjacent normal liver tissue. This clonotype was obtained from a man between 40 and 49 years old with primary liver carcinoma and hepatitis B virus infection. The J gene is TRBJ2-7, the V gene TRBV12-3 or TRBV12-4; D might be TRBD2 (6 bases). This CDR3 reads CASNLRDAYEQYF. The DNA of the CDR3 is TGTGCCAGCAACTTGCGGGATGCCTACGAGCAGTACTTC.